The 29 T cell receptor beta chains below all came from one sample that was sequenced in a study of graft-versus-host responses after intestinal transplantation. The data were produced by immunoSEQ multiplex PCR, yet TCRdb's version contains in-frame clones alone and is incomplete. This sample carries 130,000 or so clones, around 90% of them seen once, and the ten largest clones take about 0.18%. These receptors have no identified antigens. The sequencing used unstimulated CD4+ T cells sorted from spleen or lymph node cells, collected before intestinal transplant. These receptors were obtained from a human donor who received an intestinal transplant.

This chain's CDR3 is CASSLDRAENTEAFF. CDR3 nucleotide sequence: TGTGCCAGCAGCTTGGACAGGGCGGAGAACACTGAAGCTTTCTTT. The chain carries TRBV5-4 and TRBJ1-1; a possible D gene is TRBD1 (6 bases). The germline CDR1 and CDR2 sequences are SGHNT and YYREEE (reference sequence). The CDR3 contains 15 residues. Between the trimmed V and J ends, which lost 0 bases and 1 base, there was a span of 10 bases.

This clone was recorded once. The chain couples TRBV28 to TRBJ2-3; 11 bases agree with TRBD2. CDR3 length: 17 residues. Unmatched junction bases numbered 6, after V lost 3 bases and J lost 1 base. The germline gives CDR1 MDHEN, CDR2 SYDVKM. CDR3 bases: TGTGCCAGCAGTTTGTGGCTAGCGGGAGGTGGCACAGATACGCAGTATTTT. This translates into CASSLWLAGGGTDTQYF.

This clone was recorded only once. V is TRBV7-6 and J is TRBJ2-7; 12 bases align to TRBD1. The CDR3 spans 18 residues. Looked up from germline, CDR1 is SGHVS and CDR2 is FNYEAQ. With 5 bases clipped from V and 4 bases from J, the junction kept 15 bases outside the gene matches. The CDR3 spells CASSPRDRGRTKLYEQYF. The CDR3 DNA follows: TGTGCCAGCAGCCCCCGGGACAGGGGGCGGACGAAACTTTACGAGCAGTACTTC.

In its sample, this clone was seen once. This chain joins TRBV7-9 and TRBJ1-5; no firm D call. Germline CDR1 and CDR2: SEHNR and FQNEAQ (reference sequence). The CDR3 runs 16 residues. The V end lost 1 base, the J end lost 0 bases, and 10 bases lay between the germline ends. CDR3 DNA: TGTGCCAGCAGCTTAGGGGCCAGTGGTAGCAATCAGCCCCAGCATTTT. The encoded protein is CASSLGASGSNQPQHF. Together with reference TRBV7-9 and TRBJ1-5, the CDR3 gives the full variable domain: DTGVSQNPRHKITKRGQNVTFRCDPISEHNRLYWYRQTLGQGPEFLTYFQNEAQLEKSRLLSDRFSAERPKGSFSTLEIQRTEQGDSAMYLCASSLGASGSNQPQHFGDGTRLSIL.

This clone was counted a single time. V is TRBV14 and J is TRBJ2-6; D remains ambiguous. Looked up from germline, CDR1 is SGHDN and CDR2 is FVKESK. The CDR3 has 17 residues. V lost 2 bases and J 0 bases, leaving 11 bases between the germline ends. CDR3 sequence reads: CASSQTRTFSGANVLTF. The CDR3 nucleotides are TGTGCCAGCAGCCAAACCCGCACCTTCTCTGGGGCCAACGTCCTGACTTTC.

The chain combines TRBV9 with TRBJ2-1; no clear D gene. V was trimmed by 0 bases and J by 1 base, leaving 8 bases between them. Per germline, CDR1 SGDLS and CDR2 YYNGEE. The CDR3 loop spans 15 amino acids. The CDR3 region is CASSVDPRSYNEQFF. As DNA, the CDR3 is TGTGCCAGCAGCGTAGACCCGCGGTCCTACAATGAGCAGTTCTTC.

The rearrangement joins TRBV11-2 to TRBJ1-5; D not resolved. CDR1 is SGHAT and CDR2 is FQNNGV in the germline V gene. The CDR3 has 13 amino acids. Between the trimmed V and J ends, which lost 1 base and 4 bases, there was a span of 5 bases. As DNA, the CDR3 is TGTGCCAGCAGCTTAGGGCCAAATCAGCCCCAGCATTTT. The encoded protein is CASSLGPNQPQHF.

This chain joins TRBV27 and TRBJ2-7; TRBD2 might be the D (6 bases). The CDR3 totals 14 residues. The V gene's germline CDR1 is MNHEY and CDR2 SMNVEV (reference sequence). V dropped 4 bases and J dropped 9 bases, with 19 bases sitting between them. CDR3 coding DNA: TGTGCCAGCAGTTCGCGGGACGGATTAATCGGGCAGTACTTC. Its protein is CASSSRDGLIGQYF.

This rearrangement joins TRBV15 to TRBJ2-7; D is unresolved. Trimming removed 0 bases at V and 4 bases at J, with 4 bases between. Germline V gives CDR1 LNHNV, CDR2 YYDKDF (reference sequence). The CDR3 extends over 12 amino acids. For the CDR3, the DNA is TGTGCCACCAGCAGAGATGCGTACGAGCAGTACTTC. Its protein is CATSRDAYEQYF.

This rearrangement joins TRBV10-3 to TRBJ1-1; D not resolved. V lost 0 bases, J lost 1 base, and 15 bases lay in between. CDR1 and CDR2 from the germline V gene are ENHRY and SYGVKD. CDR3 length equals 17 residues. CDR3 loop: CAISESIRSRSNTEAFF. The CDR3, as DNA: TGTGCCATCAGTGAGTCGATTCGGAGCAGATCGAACACTGAAGCTTTCTTT.

The rearrangement links TRBV7-2 to TRBJ2-3, with D possibly matching TRBD2 (6 bases). CDR3 size: 15 residues. Trimming removed 1 base from V and 3 bases from J, with 11 bases in between. The germline V gene has CDR1 SGHTA and CDR2 FQGNSA. CDR3: CASSLVLAGTDTQYF. The CDR3 nucleotides read TGTGCCAGCAGCTTAGTACTAGCAGGAACAGATACGCAGTATTTT.

This clone was observed a single time. The V and J genes are TRBV14 and TRBJ2-7; 9 bases are shared with TRBD1. V trimming: 0 bases; J trimming: 3 bases; junction bases outside the gene matches: 9. Germline CDR1 SGHDN, CDR2 FVKESK. The CDR3 runs 17 residues. The CDR3 region is CASSQELLGTGHYEQYF. For the CDR3, the DNA is TGTGCCAGCAGCCAAGAACTACTTGGGACAGGGCACTACGAGCAGTACTTC.

V usage is TRBV14 and J usage is TRBJ2-3; D gene unclear. CDR1 and CDR2 (germline): SGHDN, FVKESK. Trimming pared 1 base from V and 8 bases from J, leaving 16 bases between. There are 15 residues in the CDR3. DNA for the CDR3: TGTGCCAGCAGCCAAGGGGCCCCCGGCGGCGGTACGCAGTATTTT. It specifies CASSQGAPGGGTQYF. Full variable domain (outside the CDR3, taken from reference TRBV14 and TRBJ2-3): EAGVTQFPSHSVIEKGQTVTLRCDPISGHDNLYWYRRVMGKEIKFLLHFVKESKQDESGMPNNRFLAERTGGTYSTLKVQPAELEDSGVYFCASSQGAPGGGTQYFGPGTRLTVL.

The chain is built from TRBV7-8 and TRBJ1-2, with 7 bases matching TRBD1. V dropped 1 base and J dropped 8; count of bases not matched to a gene: 1. CDR3 length: 12 residues. CDR1 SGHVS and CDR2 FQNEAQ come from the germline V gene. CDR3 amino acids: CASSLVGQGYTF. CDR3 coding DNA: TGTGCCAGCAGCTTAGTGGGACAGGGCTACACCTTC.

The V gene is TRBV27, the J gene TRBJ1-5; 7 bases map to TRBD1. V trimming: 3 bases; J trimming: 4 bases; junction bases outside the gene matches: 6. The germline V gene has CDR1 MNHEY and CDR2 SMNVEV (reference sequence). The CDR3 contains 15 residues. CDR3 protein: CASSFTGVRNQPQHF. The CDR3 DNA reads as TGTGCCAGCAGTTTCACAGGGGTGAGGAATCAGCCCCAGCATTTT.

This chain uses TRBV2 with TRBJ2-2; D assignment may be TRBD1 or TRBD2 (5 bases each). Germline CDR1 SNHLY, CDR2 FYNNEI. The CDR3 contains 13 residues. V dropped 6 bases and J dropped 7 bases, with 12 bases sitting between them. This CDR3 reads CASRYRTGGELFF. CDR3 bases: TGTGCCAGCAGATACAGGACTGGCGGGGAGCTGTTTTTT.

This sequence joins TRBV5-6 and TRBJ2-6; D not resolved. The length of the CDR3 is 16 residues. V was trimmed by 4 bases and J by 2 bases, leaving 13 bases between them. Germline CDR1 reads SGHDT; CDR2 reads YYEEEE. CDR3 in DNA: TGTGCCAGCAGCGGCATCTGGGATACTGGGGCCAACGTCCTGACTTTC. Amino acid sequence: CASSGIWDTGANVLTF. The variable domain in full, completed from reference TRBV5-6 and TRBJ2-6, reads DAGVTQSPTHLIKTRGQQVTLRCSPKSGHDTVSWYQQALGQGPQFIFQYYEEEERQRGNFPDRFSGHQFPNYSSELNVNALLLGDSALYLCASSGIWDTGANVLTFGAGSRLTVL.

J is TRBJ2-3 and V is TRBV30; the match to TRBD2 covers 13 bases. Germline CDR1 and CDR2: GTSNPN and SVGIG (reference sequence). The CDR3 loop spans 17 amino acids. Trimming removed 0 bases from V and 5 bases from J; junction bases left unmatched: 8. In DNA, the CDR3 is TGTGCCTGGAGTGTAAAAAGGACTAGCGGGAGTCTAGATACGCAGTATTTT. Protein sequence: CAWSVKRTSGSLDTQYF.

This rearrangement joins TRBV7-2 to TRBJ2-3; 7 positions agree with TRBD1. Germline V gives CDR1 SGHTA, CDR2 FQGNSA. The junction had 7 bases not matched to a gene; V was cut back by 5 bases and J by 2 bases. This CDR3 is built from 15 residues. As DNA, the CDR3 is TGTGCCAGCAGCCACCCAGGACAGGACACAGATACGCAGTATTTT. Translated, it gives CASSHPGQDTDTQYF.

This clone was counted a few times. This chain links TRBV7-9 with TRBJ2-7; D is unclear. The CDR3 extends over 12 amino acids. Trimming took 3 bases from V and 3 from J, leaving 6 bases between them. Germline V CDR1 and CDR2: SEHNR, FQNEAQ (reference sequence). Here the CDR3 DNA reads TGTGCCAGCAGCTTTCGTAGCTACGAGCAGTACTTC. Translation gives CASSFRSYEQYF.

The chain couples TRBV6-1 to TRBJ2-7; 10 bases map to TRBD2. CDR1 is MNHNS and CDR2 is SASEGT in the germline V gene. The CDR3 length is 15 residues. The J segment lost 0 bases and the V segment lost 6 bases, leaving 5 bases of the junction unmatched. CDR3 amino acids: CASSRTSGGSYEQYF. The CDR3 coding sequence is TGTGCCAGCAGCCGGACTAGCGGAGGCTCCTACGAGCAGTACTTC.

The chain recombines TRBV5-1 with TRBJ1-5; D remains ambiguous. CDR3 length equals 13 residues. CDR1 and CDR2 (germline): SGHRS, YFSETQ. V gave up 4 bases and J gave up 4 bases, with 9 bases separating them. The CDR3 reads CASSQGWNQPQHF. DNA for the CDR3: TGCGCCAGCAGCCAAGGATGGAATCAGCCCCAGCATTTT.

The chain is built from TRBV28 and TRBJ2-7; no clear D. Trimming removed 4 bases at V and 2 bases at J, with 12 bases between. The CDR3 loop spans 14 amino acids. CDR1 and CDR2 from the germline V gene are MDHEN and SYDVKM. The CDR3 spells CASSSLLPPYEQYF. In DNA, the CDR3 is TGTGCCAGCAGTTCTCTCCTACCACCCTACGAGCAGTACTTC.

The V gene is TRBV6-5, the J gene TRBJ2-7, with D unresolved. The CDR3 contains 11 residues. Germline assignment: CDR1 MNHEY and CDR2 SVGAGI. The V end was cut by 5 bases, the J end by 3 bases, with 5 bases between. CDR3 sequence reads: CASSGRYEQYF. The CDR3 bases are TGTGCCAGCAGTGGTCGCTACGAGCAGTACTTC.

This chain links TRBV4-3 with TRBJ2-7; TRBD1 aligns across 7 bases. This CDR3 is built from 16 residues. After removal of 0 bases from V and 3 bases from J, the junction contained 8 bases not matched to a gene. The germline V gene has CDR1 LGHNA and CDR2 YSLEER. For the CDR3, the DNA is TGCGCCAGCAGCCAAGACAGGGGGATCCCAGGCTACGAGCAGTACTTC. The encoded protein is CASSQDRGIPGYEQYF.

V and J are TRBV27 and TRBJ2-1; 9 nucleotides agree with TRBD2. The CDR3 is made up of 16 amino acids. Trimming removed 4 bases from V and 10 bases from J; junction bases left unmatched: 14. CDR1 and CDR2 from the germline V gene are MNHEY and SMNVEV (reference sequence). The CDR3 DNA sequence: TGTGCCAGCAGTTCCCCGGGACTAGCTGTGTGGGGGGAGCAGTTCTTC. As protein: CASSSPGLAVWGEQFF.

V usage is TRBV30 and J usage is TRBJ1-6; no definite D call. The CDR3 sequence is 13 residues long. V was shortened by 3 bases and J by 5 bases, with 8 bases between the two germline ends. Looked up from germline, CDR1 is GTSNPN and CDR2 is SVGIG (reference sequence). The CDR3 DNA sequence: TGTGCCTGGAGAAACGGGGATAATTCACCCCTCCACTTT. Translation: CAWRNGDNSPLHF.

In DNA form, the CDR3 reads TGTGCCAGCAGCTTAGTTGGTCTAGCGGGAGTAGTTCCCTGGTGGAATGAGCAGTTCTTC. Translation: CASSLVGLAGVVPWWNEQFF. The chain links TRBV7-6 to TRBJ2-1; 10 bases match TRBD2. The CDR3 totals 20 residues. V dropped 1 base and J dropped 7; count of bases not matched to a gene: 19. Looked up from germline, CDR1 is SGHVS and CDR2 is FNYEAQ.

The chain employs TRBV6-1 and TRBJ1-2; D possibly corresponds to TRBD1 (5 bases). Germline V gene lookup returns CDR1 MNHNS and CDR2 SASEGT. The V gene lost 7 bases and the J gene lost 5 bases, with 11 bases spanning the gap. The CDR3 spans 12 residues. The CDR3 region has the DNA TGTGCCAGCACCCAGGGACGGTATGGCTACACCTTC. Translated, it gives CASTQGRYGYTF.